This entry lists 8 T cell receptor beta chains sequenced from one sample in a study of T cells after yellow fever vaccination. TCRdb reprocessed the 5' RACE reads via MiXCR and lists one record per CDR3 protein. The sample lists fewer than 650,000 distinct CDR3 sequences; roughly 22% were seen once. Material: PBMCs, obtained roughly 20 days after the first yellow fever vaccination. The receptors stem from a man between 18 and 35 years old who received the YFV17D yellow fever vaccine.

This clonotype was seen a handful of times. The gene calls are TRBV15 and TRBJ1-2, with D perhaps matching TRBD1 (5 bases). The germline gives CDR1 LNHNV, CDR2 YYDKDF (reference sequence). Trimming stripped 5 bases from V and 4 bases from J, with 20 bases between. The CDR3 covers 16 residues. As DNA, the CDR3 is TGTGCCACCAGCCCCGCCTCGGGTGGGGCGGGCTATGGCTACACCTTC. Protein product: CATSPASGGAGYGYTF.

The chain has TRBV5-1 and TRBJ2-7; TRBD2 aligns across 7 bases. The germline V gene encodes CDR1 SGHRS and CDR2 YFSETQ. The CDR3 is 16 amino acids. V lost 0 bases and J lost 0; bases outside the gene matches: 6. The DNA for the CDR3 is TGCGCCAGCAGCTTGGATCCGGGCGGGAGCTCCTACGAGCAGTACTTC. Translated, it gives CASSLDPGGSSYEQYF.

The V call is TRBV7-2, the J call TRBJ2-1; maybe TRBD1 (7 bases). Trimming took off 7 bases at V and 4 bases at J, with 14 bases between the two ends. CDR3 length: 14 residues. From germline, CDR1 is SGHTA and CDR2 FQGNSA. The CDR3: CASTRGTAYNEQFF. The CDR3 DNA reads as TGTGCCAGCACCCGGGGGACAGCATACAATGAGCAGTTCTTC.

The rearrangement uses TRBV12-3 or TRBV12-4 and TRBJ2-7; 7 bases are a match to TRBD2. This CDR3 spans 14 amino acids. V shed 3 bases, J shed 2 bases, and the junction held 4 bases outside the gene matches. The CDR3, as DNA: TGTGCCAGCAGTTTCAGCGCGGGGGCCTACGAGCAGTACTTC. Translation: CASSFSAGAYEQYF.

This clonotype was counted between two and nine times. V usage is TRBV6-5 and J usage is TRBJ2-3; 7 nucleotides align to TRBD1. Germline values: CDR1 MNHEY, CDR2 SVGAGI. Germline trimming cut 4 bases from V and 2 bases from J; bases unmatched to any gene: 12. The CDR3 runs to 17 residues. CDR3 protein: CASSSGLTGTFTDTQYF. CDR3 in DNA: TGTGCCAGCAGTTCGGGGTTGACAGGGACATTCACAGATACGCAGTATTTT.

This clonotype was recorded a few times. The rearrangement joins TRBV12-3 or TRBV12-4 to TRBJ2-1; TRBD2 agrees at 8 bases. The junction had 5 bases not matched to a gene; V was cut back by 10 bases and J by 0 bases. The CDR3 length is 14 residues. CDR3 amino acids: CATQRGPSYNEQFF. In DNA, the CDR3 is TGTGCCACCCAGCGGGGGCCCTCCTACAATGAGCAGTTCTTC.

This clonotype occurred a few times. The CDR3 nucleotides are TGTGCCAGCAGCCATGCATACAGGACAGGGCGGGTGGCCTACAATGAGCAGTTCTTC. Its protein product is CASSHAYRTGRVAYNEQFF. The gene calls are TRBV3-1 and TRBJ2-1, with 8 bases aligning to TRBD1. This CDR3 spans 19 amino acids. Germline loops: CDR1 LGHDT, CDR2 YNNKEL (reference sequence). V gave up 3 bases and J gave up 2 bases; unmatched junction bases: 15.

The CDR3 DNA is TGTGCTAGCCAATCAGGGGATTTCGATACGCAGTATTTT. Translated, it gives CASQSGDFDTQYF. The J gene is TRBJ2-3, the V gene TRBV9; TRBD1 might be the D (6 bases). The CDR3 is made up of 13 amino acids. Germline assignment: CDR1 SGDLS and CDR2 YYNGEE.